This T cell receptor (beta chain) comes out of a study of a mutant IDH1 vaccine in newly diagnosed glioma. The wider study: Therapy received beforehand was radiotherapy, temozolomide, or both, with most patients given both. Broader study findings: Alterations occurring in top peripheral T cell clonotypes seemed unrelated to pseudoprogression.

Comments on this clone: Its antigen is undetermined.

The time point denotes: week 35, safety follow-up. Vaccination comprised doses that each held 300 ug of mutant IDH1 20-mer peptide, plus topical imiquimod. Germline V CDR1 and CDR2: SGDLS, YYNGEE. Trimming stripped 3 bases from V and 0 bases from J, with 16 bases between. The CDR3 extends over 16 amino acids. Produced via immunoSEQ multiplex PCR; TCRdb's table is partial and in-frame only. The table lists roughly 32,000 clones, roughly 80% of them singletons, with around a tenth in the top ten. V is TRBV9 and J is TRBJ2-7; D not certain. The starting material was PBMCs, obtained from a glioma patient whose treatment included an IDH1 peptide vaccine. This TCR was recovered from a woman in her 30s with glioma. Some clones in this sample may be carry-over from other donors' samples. The DNA for the CDR3 is TGTGCCAGCAGCGCCTCTTCAAAAACGGCCTCCTACGAGCAGTACTTC. Translating it yields CASSASSKTASYEQYF.